This T cell receptor (beta chain) was documented in a study of T cell responses to AZD1222 COVID-19 vaccine. Germline V gene sequence: CDR1 MNHEY, CDR2 SMNVEV (reference sequence). After removal of 5 bases from V and 5 bases from J, the junction contained 8 bases not matched to a gene. CDR3 length: 15 amino acids. Remarks on this clone: Antigen: not known.

Study observations and caveats: Close to half of spike-specific TCRs reportedly recognize unmutated variant regions. Along spike, vaccine-associated CD4 TCRs were found throughout, with dominance at 160-218 and 743-854. Baseline testing showed seropositivity in only five or six AZD1222 recipients. Donors were mostly white British, more females; clonal diversity possibly underestimated.

Measured with immunoSEQ multiplex PCR; TCRdb has only the in-frame clones, and not every one. The repertoire holds 98,000 or so clones, with about nine tenths as singletons. This clonotype was sampled from an adult who received the AZD1222 COVID-19 vaccine. The material was peripheral blood, obtained 28 days after the second AZD1222 dose. The chain links TRBV27 to TRBJ2-7; 11 nucleotides agree with TRBD2. This CDR3 reads CASSPRLAGSNEQYF. CDR3 bases: TGTGCCAGCAGTCCCCGACTAGCGGGGTCCAACGAGCAGTACTTC.